Presented here are 30 T cell receptor beta chains from one specimen sequenced in a study of glioma-infiltrating T cells after dendritic cell vaccination. TCRdb keeps only in-frame clones here, not all; method: immunoSEQ multiplex PCR. This sample has 93,000 or so clones, with approximately 81% found just once. Sample: blood, taken before dendritic cell vaccination. All receptors derive from a human donor with glioblastoma.

This chain connects TRBV4-1 to TRBJ2-7; D is undetermined. The CDR3 runs 14 residues. Trimming shortened V by 1 base and J by 4 bases, and 11 bases separated the two germline ends. Germline assignment: CDR1 MGHRA and CDR2 YSYEKL. The CDR3 region is CASSQAGSGYEQYF. CDR3 DNA sequence: TGCGCCAGCAGCCAAGCTGGGTCAGGTTACGAGCAGTACTTC.

This sequence joins TRBV27 and TRBJ2-7, with 8 bases aligning to TRBD1. From germline, CDR1 is MNHEY and CDR2 SMNVEV (reference sequence). CDR3 length: 16 residues. J was trimmed by 5 bases and V by 6 bases; bases with no gene match: 15. CDR3 bases: TGTGCCAGCAGGAAAGAAAAGTACAGGGGGATGCACGAGCAGTACTTC. Its translation is CASRKEKYRGMHEQYF.

V and J are TRBV10-1 and TRBJ2-2, with 9 bases lining up with TRBD2. Germline CDR1 reads WNHNN; CDR2 reads SYGVQD (reference sequence). The CDR3 runs to 16 residues. V lost 3 bases to trimming and J lost 2 bases; unmatched junction nucleotides: 4. In DNA, the CDR3 is TGCGCCAGCAGTGATGGCGGGAGGGCCAACACCGGGGAGCTGTTTTTT. This translates into CASSDGGRANTGELFF.

The V call is TRBV7-3, the J call TRBJ2-1, with 7 bases fitting TRBD2. J gave up 4 bases and V 2 bases, and 5 bases lay outside the gene matches. The V gene's germline CDR1 is SGHTA and CDR2 FQGTGA. The CDR3 spans 15 residues. The CDR3 here is CASSLWASGYNEQFF. As DNA, the CDR3 is TGTGCCAGCAGCTTATGGGCTAGCGGTTACAATGAGCAGTTCTTC.

The chain recombines TRBV28 with TRBJ1-2, with D maybe TRBD1 (6 bases). The CDR3 contains 17 residues. V lost 4 bases to trimming and J lost 7 bases, with 25 bases between them. CDR1 and CDR2 from the germline V gene are MDHEN and SYDVKM. The CDR3 bases are TGTGCCAGCAGTTATCCGGGGGGCCAGGCACTTCTAATTGGCTACACCTTC. This translates into CASSYPGGQALLIGYTF.

The chain recombines TRBV27 with TRBJ2-7, with 10 bases identical to TRBD1. CDR3 length: 15 residues. The V and J ends lost 6 bases and 3 bases, in that order; junction bases with no gene match: 8. The V gene's germline CDR1 is MNHEY and CDR2 SMNVEV (reference sequence). The CDR3 sequence is CASRNPGQGNYEQYF. In DNA, the CDR3 is TGTGCCAGCAGGAACCCGGGACAGGGGAACTACGAGCAGTACTTC.

The chain uses TRBV2 and TRBJ1-2; possible D gene TRBD1, 6 bases. V was cut by 6 bases and J by 8 bases, with 10 bases left in between. Germline V gene data show CDR1 as SNHLY and CDR2 as FYNNEI. This CDR3 has 11 amino acids. The CDR3 loop reads CASRGGGGYTF. The CDR3 DNA reads TGTGCCAGCAGAGGGGGTGGGGGCTACACCTTC.

The J gene is TRBJ2-5, the V gene TRBV29-1; 9 bases match TRBD2. This CDR3 has 14 amino acids. Germline CDR1 SQVTM, CDR2 ANQGSEA. V lost 5 bases to trimming and J lost 4 bases; unmatched junction nucleotides: 8. CDR3 in amino acids: CSVRVLAGIETQYF. In DNA form, the CDR3 reads TGCAGCGTTAGGGTGCTAGCGGGAATAGAGACCCAGTACTTC. Full variable domain (rest looked up from reference TRBV29-1 and TRBJ2-5): SAVISQKPSRDICQRGTSLTIQCQVDSQVTMMFWYRQQPGQSLTLIATANQGSEATYESGFVIDKFPISRPNLTFSTLTVSNMSPEDSSIYLCSVRVLAGIETQYFGPGTRLLVL.

V is TRBV29-1 and J is TRBJ1-1, with 8 bases lining up with TRBD1. V lost 6 bases, J lost 6 bases, and 6 bases stayed unmatched. CDR1 and CDR2 (germline): SQVTM, ANQGSEA. The CDR3 is made up of 12 amino acids. CDR3 loop: CSVGTGASEAFF. Here the CDR3 DNA reads TGCAGCGTAGGGACAGGAGCGTCTGAAGCTTTCTTT. Looking up the rest from reference TRBV29-1 and TRBJ1-1 gives the full variable domain: SAVISQKPSRDICQRGTSLTIQCQVDSQVTMMFWYRQQPGQSLTLIATANQGSEATYESGFVIDKFPISRPNLTFSTLTVSNMSPEDSSIYLCSVGTGASEAFFGQGTRLTVV.

V is TRBV2 and J is TRBJ1-5; 7 bases match TRBD1. From germline, CDR1 is SNHLY and CDR2 FYNNEI. V lost 6 bases and J lost 3; bases outside the gene matches: 2. The CDR3 consists of 13 residues. The CDR3 coding sequence is TGTGCCAGCAGGGGACAGCTCAATCAGCCCCAGCATTTT. Its protein is CASRGQLNQPQHF.

The chain joins TRBV7-2 to TRBJ2-1, with 7 bases lining up with TRBD1. The CDR3 totals 14 residues. The trim removed 5 bases at V and 5 bases at J, leaving 6 bases unmatched. Looked up from germline, CDR1 is SGHTA and CDR2 is FQGNSA. This CDR3 is CASSPDRVHNEQFF. The DNA for the CDR3 is TGTGCCAGCAGCCCAGACAGGGTCCACAATGAGCAGTTCTTC.

The chain employs TRBV29-1 and TRBJ1-1; the D is unclear. Per germline, CDR1 SQVTM and CDR2 ANQGSEA. The CDR3 is 12 residues long. V was pared by 4 bases and J by 12 bases, with 18 bases between. DNA for the CDR3: TGCAGCGTTGTTGTCGAGGGATTCGAGACTTTCTTT. Translating gives CSVVVEGFETFF.

The rearrangement uses TRBV11-2 and TRBJ1-1; 7 nucleotides match TRBD1. Germline CDR1 is SGHAT and CDR2 is FQNNGV. The CDR3 is 14 residues long. The V and J ends lost 1 base and 5 bases, in that order; junction bases with no gene match: 4. CDR3 sequence: CASSLGGTVTEAFF. DNA of the CDR3: TGTGCCAGCAGCTTAGGTGGGACAGTTACTGAAGCTTTCTTT.

The genes are TRBV27 and TRBJ1-5; D is ambiguous. Germline CDR1 MNHEY, CDR2 SMNVEV (reference sequence). The germline V and J ends were trimmed by 3 bases and 5 bases, with 8 bases remaining between them. The CDR3 runs to 13 residues. CDR3 sequence: CASSFVHDQPQHF. For the CDR3, the DNA is TGTGCCAGCAGTTTTGTTCATGATCAGCCCCAGCATTTT.

The genes are TRBV11-3 and TRBJ2-3; 10 bases are a match to TRBD2. V lost 3 bases, J lost 4 bases, and 7 bases stayed unmatched. Germline CDR1 and CDR2: SGHNT and YENEEA. The CDR3 has 16 amino acids. The CDR3 nucleotides read TGTGCCAGCAGCTTGGGGACTAGCGTTAGGGCAGATACGCAGTATTTT. Protein sequence: CASSLGTSVRADTQYF.

The chain has TRBV11-1 and TRBJ2-7; 7 bases agree with TRBD1. The trim removed 4 bases at V and 5 bases at J, leaving 8 bases unmatched. The CDR3 is 14 residues long. Germline V gene lookup returns CDR1 SGHAT and CDR2 FQDESV (reference sequence). The CDR3 nucleotides are TGTGCCAGCAGCTACACCCCCGACAGGGACGAGCAGTACTTC. Translation: CASSYTPDRDEQYF.

The chain employs TRBV7-2 and TRBJ1-5; D is possibly TRBD1 (6 bases). Per germline, CDR1 SGHTA and CDR2 FQGNSA. The CDR3 length is 15 residues. V lost 4 bases and J 0 bases, leaving 10 bases between the germline ends. CDR3 sequence (DNA): TGTGCCAGCAGCTCCTGGACAGCTAGCAATCAGCCCCAGCATTTT. Protein: CASSSWTASNQPQHF.

The V call is TRBV19, the J call TRBJ2-7, with D possibly TRBD2 on 6 matching bases. From germline, CDR1 is LNHDA and CDR2 SQIVND (reference sequence). With 1 base removed from V and 7 bases from J, the gap between germline ends came to 11 bases. The CDR3 runs to 13 residues. CDR3 loop: CASSIGAGGEQYF. Written as DNA, the CDR3 is TGTGCCAGTAGTATAGGTGCCGGGGGAGAGCAGTACTTC.

The chain employs TRBV27 and TRBJ1-5, with D maybe TRBD1 (6 bases). Germline V gives CDR1 MNHEY, CDR2 SMNVEV (reference sequence). CDR3 length equals 15 residues. V was shortened by 6 bases and J by 0 bases, with 12 bases between the two germline ends. Here the CDR3 DNA reads TGTGCCAGCAGGGCACAGGGATATAGCAATCAGCCCCAGCATTTT. The encoded protein is CASRAQGYSNQPQHF.

This clone was detected once. The V call is TRBV30, the J call TRBJ2-3, with TRBD2 matching 8 bases. The V and J ends lost 4 bases and 0 bases, in that order; junction bases with no gene match: 12. The CDR3 sequence is 17 residues long. The V gene's germline CDR1 is GTSNPN and CDR2 SVGIG (reference sequence). The CDR3 coding sequence is TGTGCCTGGAAACGACTAGCGAACTGGTTTAGCACAGATACGCAGTATTTT. Amino acids: CAWKRLANWFSTDTQYF. Drawing the rest from reference TRBV30 and TRBJ2-3, the complete variable domain is SQTIHQWPATLVQPVGSPLSLECTVEGTSNPNLYWYRQAAGRGLQLLFYSVGIGQISSEVPQNLSASRPQDRQFILSSKKLLLSDSGFYLCAWKRLANWFSTDTQYFGPGTRLTVL.

V is TRBV5-6 and J is TRBJ1-5; 11 bases line up with TRBD1. This CDR3 has 15 residues. V lost 4 bases and J lost 3; bases outside the gene matches: 3. Germline lookup yields CDR1 SGHDT and CDR2 YYEEEE. CDR3 sequence reads: CASSRTGGFNQPQHF. CDR3 nucleotides: TGTGCCAGCAGCCGGACAGGGGGCTTCAATCAGCCCCAGCATTTT.

V and J are TRBV10-3 and TRBJ2-3, with TRBD2 matching 10 bases. The CDR3 consists of 14 residues. With V trimmed by 6 bases and J by 4 bases, 4 bases remained unmatched. The V gene's germline CDR1 is ENHRY and CDR2 SYGVKD. The CDR3 DNA follows: TGTGCCATCAGGGCACTAGCGGGGTCAGATACGCAGTATTTT. Translated: CAIRALAGSDTQYF.

The chain couples TRBV18 to TRBJ2-5; 11 bases align to TRBD2. The V segment lost 1 base and the J segment 5 bases; nucleotides outside the gene matches: 6. Germline-derived CDR1 and CDR2 are KGHSH and LQKENI. This CDR3 comprises 16 residues. The chain's CDR3 is CASSPLSGGAGETQYF. The DNA for the CDR3 is TGTGCCAGCTCACCACTTAGCGGGGGGGCCGGTGAGACCCAGTACTTC. Looking up the rest from reference TRBV18 and TRBJ2-5 gives the full variable domain: NAGVMQNPRHLVRRRGQEARLRCSPMKGHSHVYWYRQLPEEGLKFMVYLQKENIIDESGMPKERFSAEFPKEGPSILRIQQVVRGDSAAYFCASSPLSGGAGETQYFGPGTRLLVL.

This clone was detected once. The chain uses TRBV18 and TRBJ2-3, with D maybe TRBD2 (7 bases). Germline CDR1 reads KGHSH; CDR2 reads LQKENI. This CDR3 region has 17 residues. V lost 6 bases and J lost 0, with 19 bases in between. Here the CDR3 DNA reads TGTGCCAGCTCCCCCGGTTGGGGGGGCTCTAGCACAGATACGCAGTATTTT. Translating it yields CASSPGWGGSSTDTQYF.

The chain has TRBV5-6 and TRBJ2-7; D is perhaps TRBD2 (6 bases). V was shortened by 4 bases and J by 6 bases, with 17 bases between the two germline ends. The germline gives CDR1 SGHDT, CDR2 YYEEEE. The CDR3 totals 14 residues. The CDR3 coding sequence is TGTGCCAGCAGCCCCGACGGGGGTAATATCGAGCAGTACTTC. Its translation: CASSPDGGNIEQYF. Full variable domain (rest looked up from reference TRBV5-6 and TRBJ2-7): DAGVTQSPTHLIKTRGQQVTLRCSPKSGHDTVSWYQQALGQGPQFIFQYYEEEERQRGNFPDRFSGHQFPNYSSELNVNALLLGDSALYLCASSPDGGNIEQYFGPGTRLTVT.

The genes are TRBV5-1 and TRBJ1-2; D uncertain. V was shortened by 0 bases and J by 1 base, with 10 bases between the two germline ends. Germline V gives CDR1 SGHRS, CDR2 YFSETQ. The CDR3 is made up of 15 amino acids. The CDR3 protein is CASSLVAGSNYGYTF. The DNA of the CDR3 is TGCGCCAGCAGCTTGGTGGCAGGAAGTAACTATGGCTACACCTTC.

Here the CDR3 reads CASSDLQGPGANVLTF. The CDR3 coding sequence is TGTGCCAGCAGTGACTTACAGGGGCCTGGGGCCAACGTCCTGACTTTC. The chain has TRBV6-1 and TRBJ2-6; 7 bases agree with TRBD1. V gave up 3 bases and J gave up 2 bases; unmatched junction bases: 4. The CDR3 consists of 16 residues. Germline assignment: CDR1 MNHNS and CDR2 SASEGT.

This rearrangement joins TRBV5-1 to TRBJ1-1; a weak D match, TRBD1 (5 bases). Trimming took off 2 bases at V and 1 base at J, with 6 bases between the two ends. The CDR3 runs 13 residues. The V gene's germline CDR1 is SGHRS and CDR2 YFSETQ. The CDR3 spells CASSFQGNTEAFF. CDR3 nucleotides: TGCGCCAGCAGCTTCCAGGGGAACACTGAAGCTTTCTTT. Looking up the rest from reference TRBV5-1 and TRBJ1-1 gives the full variable domain: KAGVTQTPRYLIKTRGQQVTLSCSPISGHRSVSWYQQTPGQGLQFLFEYFSETQRNKGNFPGRFSGRQFSNSRSEMNVSTLELGDSALYLCASSFQGNTEAFFGQGTRLTVV.

V gene TRBV28 combines with J gene TRBJ1-5; 9 bases align to TRBD1. V dropped 3 bases and J dropped 1; count of bases not matched to a gene: 10. Germline V gene data show CDR1 as MDHEN and CDR2 as SYDVKM. This CDR3 has 18 residues. Written as DNA, the CDR3 is TGTGCCAGCAGTTTCCGGACAGGGGCCATAGGGAGCAATCAGCCCCAGCATTTT. Translated, it gives CASSFRTGAIGSNQPQHF.

This rearrangement joins TRBV30 to TRBJ2-7, with TRBD2 as a possible D gene (5 bases). Germline-derived CDR1 and CDR2 are GTSNPN and SVGIG (reference sequence). V lost 5 bases to trimming and J lost 5 bases, with 10 bases between them. This CDR3 has 11 amino acids. CDR3: CAWSRVDEQYF. DNA of the CDR3: TGTGCCTGGTCGCGGGTGGACGAGCAGTACTTC. Drawing the rest from reference TRBV30 and TRBJ2-7, the complete variable domain is SQTIHQWPATLVQPVGSPLSLECTVEGTSNPNLYWYRQAAGRGLQLLFYSVGIGQISSEVPQNLSASRPQDRQFILSSKKLLLSDSGFYLCAWSRVDEQYFGPGTRLTVT.